A selection of T cell receptor beta chains follows, all from one sample in a study of blood T cell repertoires in COVID-19. The method was immunoSEQ multiplex PCR; TCRdb's version includes in-frame clones alone and lacks a portion of them. The profile shows hundreds of thousands of clones, 65% to 85% of them singletons. Sequenced: peripheral blood. The origin of the receptors is a man aged 35-49 years with acute or convalescent COVID-19. Each CDR3 is given with its conserved first and last residue. A D gene is named only where the DNA matches it firmly. Clone size appears in some rows only: once, few, many, or a class for an expanded clone.

j_gene,d_gene,abundance,v_gene,CDR3aa,CDR3nt
TRBJ1-2,.,.,TRBV15,CATSRDSYGYTF,TGTGCCACCAGCAGAGATAGTTATGGCTACACCTTC
TRBJ1-2,.,few,TRBV19,CASSIGRRTRYGYTF,TGTGCCAGTAGTATAGGGCGGAGGACTCGCTATGGCTACACCTTC
TRBJ2-3,.,.,TRBV19,CASKIAEASTDTQYF,TGTGCCAGTAAAATAGCGGAAGCTAGCACAGATACGCAGTATTTT
TRBJ2-4,TRBD2,.,TRBV14,CASSQGGSLAGELTKNIQYF,TGTGCCAGCAGCCAAGGGGGGTCACTAGCGGGAGAGTTAACCAAAAACATTCAGTACTTC
TRBJ1-6,.,.,TRBV18,CASSPNSVANSPLHF,TGTGCCAGCTCACCAAATTCGGTCGCGAATTCACCCCTCCACTTT
TRBJ1-2,.,.,TRBV3-1/TRBV3-2,CASSQAFAGDGYTF,TGTGCCAGCAGCCAAGCCTTCGCAGGGGACGGCTACACCTTC
TRBJ2-2,.,.,TRBV6-2/TRBV6-3,CASSRGGSNTGELFF,TGTGCCAGCAGTAGGGGGGGGTCCAACACCGGGGAGCTGTTTTTT
TRBJ1-4,.,.,TRBV29-1,CSVPVATNEKLFF,TGCAGCGTTCCTGTTGCAACTAATGAAAAACTGTTTTTT
TRBJ1-4,.,.,TRBV11-2,CASSLEGANNEKLFF,TGTGCCAGCAGCTTAGAGGGGGCGAATAATGAAAAACTGTTTTTT
TRBJ2-1,TRBD2,.,TRBV6-5,CASSSFGVAGNNEQFF,TGTGCCAGCAGTTCCTTCGGTGTAGCGGGGAACAATGAGCAGTTCTTC
TRBJ1-5,TRBD1,.,TRBV15,CATSRGTGGLGDQPQHF,TGTGCCACCAGCAGGGGGACAGGGGGCTTAGGGGATCAGCCCCAGCATTTT
TRBJ2-7,TRBD2,.,TRBV29-1,CSVQLREALGEQYF,TGCAGCGTGCAGTTGCGGGAGGCCCTGGGGGAGCAGTACTTC
TRBJ2-7,TRBD2,.,TRBV6-5,CASSSPGGGLYEQYF,TGTGCCAGCAGTTCTCCGGGAGGGGGTCTCTACGAGCAGTACTTC
TRBJ1-1,.,.,TRBV18,CASSLAGEAFF,TGTGCCAGCTCACTTGCAGGTGAAGCTTTCTTT
TRBJ2-1,.,.,TRBV5-5,CASSLFISSLSSEFF,TGTGCCAGCAGCTTGTTTATTTCGTCTTTGTCTTCGGAGTTCTTC
TRBJ2-2,.,.,TRBV4-2,CASSQDLLGRGNTGELFF,TGTGCCAGCAGCCAAGATCTGTTGGGCAGGGGGAACACCGGGGAGCTGTTTTTT
TRBJ1-3,TRBD1,.,TRBV19,CASRAAGQATSSGNTIYF,TGTGCCAGTAGGGCGGCGGGACAGGCTACGAGCTCTGGAAACACCATATATTTT
TRBJ1-4,.,.,TRBV6-5,CASSQTQRAEKLFF,TGTGCCAGCAGTCAGACTCAGAGGGCTGAAAAACTGTTTTTT
TRBJ2-7,.,.,TRBV18,CASSLTPSYEQYF,TGTGCCAGCTCCTTAACCCCTAGCTACGAGCAGTACTTC
TRBJ2-5,TRBD2,once,TRBV3-1/TRBV3-2,CASSQEWRLAGGRETQYF,TGTGCCAGCAGCCAAGAATGGCGGCTAGCGGGAGGGCGAGAGACCCAGTACTTC
TRBJ1-6,TRBD1,.,TRBV7-2,CASSSGGNRDSPLHF,TGTGCCAGCAGCTCAGGGGGCAATAGGGATTCACCCCTCCACTTT
TRBJ2-3,TRBD2,once,TRBV30,CAWSARNILAGATDTQYF,TGTGCCTGGAGTGCCCGAAATATTTTAGCGGGGGCCACAGATACGCAGTATTTT
TRBJ1-2,.,.,TRBV14,CASSLDERFYGYTF,TGTGCCAGCAGCCTAGATGAGCGTTTTTATGGCTACACCTTC
TRBJ2-3,TRBD2,.,TRBV2,CASDGGGNTDTQYF,TGTGCCAGCGATGGGGGAGGGAACACAGATACGCAGTATTTT